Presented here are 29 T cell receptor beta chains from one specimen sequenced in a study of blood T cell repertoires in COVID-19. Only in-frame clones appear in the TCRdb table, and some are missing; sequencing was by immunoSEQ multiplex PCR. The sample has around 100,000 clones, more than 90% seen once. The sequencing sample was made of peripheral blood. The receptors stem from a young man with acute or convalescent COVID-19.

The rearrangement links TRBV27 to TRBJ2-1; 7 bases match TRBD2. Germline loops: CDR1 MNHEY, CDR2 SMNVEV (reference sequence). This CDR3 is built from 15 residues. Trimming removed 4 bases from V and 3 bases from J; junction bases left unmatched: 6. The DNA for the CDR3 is TGTGCCAGCAGTTCGAAGGCTAGCGGCTACAATGAGCAGTTCTTC. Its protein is CASSSKASGYNEQFF.

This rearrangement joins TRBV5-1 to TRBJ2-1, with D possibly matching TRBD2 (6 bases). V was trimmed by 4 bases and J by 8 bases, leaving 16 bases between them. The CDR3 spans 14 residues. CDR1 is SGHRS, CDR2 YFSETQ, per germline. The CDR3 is CASSPTGVEDEQFF. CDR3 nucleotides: TGCGCCAGCAGCCCTACGGGGGTCGAAGATGAGCAGTTCTTC.

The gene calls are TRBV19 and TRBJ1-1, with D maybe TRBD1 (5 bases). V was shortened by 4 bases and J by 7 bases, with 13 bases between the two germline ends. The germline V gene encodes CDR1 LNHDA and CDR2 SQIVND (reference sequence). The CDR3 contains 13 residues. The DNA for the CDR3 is TGTGCCAGTAGTAAGGGGTTGCTGATTGAAGCTTTCTTT. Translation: CASSKGLLIEAFF.

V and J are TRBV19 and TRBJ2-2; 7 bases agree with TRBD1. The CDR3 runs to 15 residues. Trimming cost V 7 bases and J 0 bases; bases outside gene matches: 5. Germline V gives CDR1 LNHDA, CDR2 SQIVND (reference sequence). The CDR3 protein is CASTTGRSNTGELFF. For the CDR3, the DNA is TGTGCCAGTACGACAGGGAGATCGAACACCGGGGAGCTGTTTTTT.

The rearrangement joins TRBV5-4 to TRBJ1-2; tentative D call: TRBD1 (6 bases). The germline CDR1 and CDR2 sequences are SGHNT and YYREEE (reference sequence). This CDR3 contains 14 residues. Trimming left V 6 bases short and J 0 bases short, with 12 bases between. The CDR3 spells CASTQDRSNYGYTF. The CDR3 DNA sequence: TGTGCCAGCACCCAAGACAGGTCTAACTATGGCTACACCTTC.

The CDR3 coding sequence is TGTGCCAGCAGTTTACTCCTCGGGGGGCTTGGCAATCAGCCCCAGCATTTT. This translates into CASSLLLGGLGNQPQHF. The chain joins TRBV27 to TRBJ1-5; a weak D match, TRBD1 (6 bases). The CDR3 runs 17 residues. Germline V gives CDR1 MNHEY, CDR2 SMNVEV (reference sequence). V was pared by 2 bases and J by 2 bases, with 16 bases between.

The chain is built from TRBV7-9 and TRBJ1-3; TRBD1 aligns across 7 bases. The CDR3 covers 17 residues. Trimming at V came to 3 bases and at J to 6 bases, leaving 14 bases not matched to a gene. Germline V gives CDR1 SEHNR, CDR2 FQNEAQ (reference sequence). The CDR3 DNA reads TGTGCCAGCAGCTTTGAAGGGGCAGGGGGGCGGAAAAACACCATATATTTT. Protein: CASSFEGAGGRKNTIYF.

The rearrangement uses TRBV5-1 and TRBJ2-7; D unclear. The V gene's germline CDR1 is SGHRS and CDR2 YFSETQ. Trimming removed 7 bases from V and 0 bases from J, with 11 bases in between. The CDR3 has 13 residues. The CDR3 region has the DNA TGCGCCAGCGGTAACGGGTACTCCTACGAGCAGTACTTC. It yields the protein CASGNGYSYEQYF.

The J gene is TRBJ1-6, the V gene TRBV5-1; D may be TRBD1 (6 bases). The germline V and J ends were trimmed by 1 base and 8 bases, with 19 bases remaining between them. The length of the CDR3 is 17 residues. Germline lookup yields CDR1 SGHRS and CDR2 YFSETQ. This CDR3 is CASSLTGQRLMDSPLHF. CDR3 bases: TGCGCCAGCAGCTTGACAGGGCAAAGGCTTATGGATTCACCCCTCCACTTT.

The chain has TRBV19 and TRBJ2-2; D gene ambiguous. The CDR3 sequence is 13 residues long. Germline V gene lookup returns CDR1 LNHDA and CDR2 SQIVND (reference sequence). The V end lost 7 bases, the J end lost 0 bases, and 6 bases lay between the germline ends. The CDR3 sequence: CASNIANTGELFF. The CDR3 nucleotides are TGTGCCAGTAATATCGCGAACACCGGGGAGCTGTTTTTT.

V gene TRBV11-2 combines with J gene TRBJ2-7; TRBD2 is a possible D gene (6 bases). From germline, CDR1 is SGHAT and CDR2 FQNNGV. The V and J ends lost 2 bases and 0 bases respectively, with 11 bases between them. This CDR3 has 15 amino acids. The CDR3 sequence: CASSLSGGDSYEQYF. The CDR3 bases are TGTGCCAGCAGCTTAAGTGGAGGGGACTCCTACGAGCAGTACTTC. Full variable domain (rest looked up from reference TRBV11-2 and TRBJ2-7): EAGVAQSPRYKIIEKRQSVAFWCNPISGHATLYWYQQILGQGPKLLIQFQNNGVVDDSQLPKDRFSAERLKGVDSTLKIQPAKLEDSAVYLCASSLSGGDSYEQYFGPGTRLTVT.

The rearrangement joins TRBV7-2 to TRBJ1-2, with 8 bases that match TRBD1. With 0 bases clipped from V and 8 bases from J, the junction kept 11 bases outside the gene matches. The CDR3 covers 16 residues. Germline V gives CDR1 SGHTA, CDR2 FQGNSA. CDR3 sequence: CASSLAFRGPGFGYTF. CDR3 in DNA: TGTGCCAGCAGCTTAGCATTCAGGGGGCCCGGCTTCGGCTACACCTTC.

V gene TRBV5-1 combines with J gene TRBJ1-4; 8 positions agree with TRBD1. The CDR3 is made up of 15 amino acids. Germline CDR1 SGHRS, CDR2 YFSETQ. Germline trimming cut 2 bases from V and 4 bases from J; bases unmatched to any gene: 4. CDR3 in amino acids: CASSFGQGFNEKLFF. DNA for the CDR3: TGCGCCAGCAGCTTCGGACAGGGCTTTAATGAAAAACTGTTTTTT. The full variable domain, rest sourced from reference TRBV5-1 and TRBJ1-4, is KAGVTQTPRYLIKTRGQQVTLSCSPISGHRSVSWYQQTPGQGLQFLFEYFSETQRNKGNFPGRFSGRQFSNSRSEMNVSTLELGDSALYLCASSFGQGFNEKLFFGSGTQLSVL.

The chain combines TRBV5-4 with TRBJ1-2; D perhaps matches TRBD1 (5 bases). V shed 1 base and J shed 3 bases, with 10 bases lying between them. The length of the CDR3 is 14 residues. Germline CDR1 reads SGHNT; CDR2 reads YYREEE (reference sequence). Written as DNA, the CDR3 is TGTGCCAGCAGCTTGACAGGTATCGACTATGGCTACACCTTC. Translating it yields CASSLTGIDYGYTF.

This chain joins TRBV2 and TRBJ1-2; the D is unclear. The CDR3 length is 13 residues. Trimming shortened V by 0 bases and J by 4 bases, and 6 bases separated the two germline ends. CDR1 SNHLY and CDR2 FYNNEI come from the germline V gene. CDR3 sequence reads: CASSEAGLYGYTF. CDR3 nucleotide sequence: TGTGCCAGCAGTGAAGCAGGACTCTATGGCTACACCTTC.

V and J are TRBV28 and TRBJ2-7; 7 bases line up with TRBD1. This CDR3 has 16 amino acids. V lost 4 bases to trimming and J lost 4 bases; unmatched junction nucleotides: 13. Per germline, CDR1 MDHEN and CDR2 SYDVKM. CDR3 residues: CASSSHGRGQIYEQYF. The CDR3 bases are TGTGCCAGCAGTTCCCATGGTAGGGGACAGATATACGAGCAGTACTTC.

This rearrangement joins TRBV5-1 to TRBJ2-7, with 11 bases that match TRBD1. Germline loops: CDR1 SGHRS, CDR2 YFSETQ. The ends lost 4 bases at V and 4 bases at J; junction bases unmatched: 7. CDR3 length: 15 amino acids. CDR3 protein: CASSRPDRGPYEQYF. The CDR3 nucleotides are TGCGCCAGCAGCCGCCCGGACAGGGGGCCTTACGAGCAGTACTTC.

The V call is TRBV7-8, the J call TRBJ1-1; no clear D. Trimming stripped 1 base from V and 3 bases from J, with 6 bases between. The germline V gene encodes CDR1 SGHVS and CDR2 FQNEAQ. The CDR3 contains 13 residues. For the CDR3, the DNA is TGTGCCAGCAGCTTAGAGGACTACACTGAAGCTTTCTTT. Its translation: CASSLEDYTEAFF.

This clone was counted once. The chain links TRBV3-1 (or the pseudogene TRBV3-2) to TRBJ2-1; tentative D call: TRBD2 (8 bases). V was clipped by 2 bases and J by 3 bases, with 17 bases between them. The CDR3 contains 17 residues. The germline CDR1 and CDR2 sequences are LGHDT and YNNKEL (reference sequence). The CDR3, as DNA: TGTGCCAGCAGCCAACCCGCGACAGGGACTAGCTACAATGAGCAGTTCTTC. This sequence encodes CASSQPATGTSYNEQFF.

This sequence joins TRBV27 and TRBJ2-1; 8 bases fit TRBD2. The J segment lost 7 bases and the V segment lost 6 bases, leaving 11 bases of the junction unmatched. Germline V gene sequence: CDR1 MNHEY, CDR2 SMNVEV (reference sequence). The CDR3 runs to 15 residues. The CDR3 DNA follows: TGTGCCAGCAGCAGTTCCGGGAGGGCGAGGAATGAGCAGTTCTTC. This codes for CASSSSGRARNEQFF.

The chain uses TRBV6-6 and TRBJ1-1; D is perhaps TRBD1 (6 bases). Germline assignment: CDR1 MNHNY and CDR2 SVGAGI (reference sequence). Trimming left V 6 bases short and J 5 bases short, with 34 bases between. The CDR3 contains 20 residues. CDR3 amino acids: CASSRPGQGDVKYSRTEAFF. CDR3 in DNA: TGTGCCAGCAGCAGACCGGGACAAGGGGACGTAAAATATTCCAGAACTGAAGCTTTCTTT.

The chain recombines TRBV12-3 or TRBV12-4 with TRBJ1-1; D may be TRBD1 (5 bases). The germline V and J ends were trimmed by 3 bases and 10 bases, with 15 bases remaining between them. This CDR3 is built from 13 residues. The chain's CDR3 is CASSLNRKERAFF. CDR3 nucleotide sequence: TGTGCCAGCAGTTTGAACAGGAAGGAACGAGCTTTCTTT.

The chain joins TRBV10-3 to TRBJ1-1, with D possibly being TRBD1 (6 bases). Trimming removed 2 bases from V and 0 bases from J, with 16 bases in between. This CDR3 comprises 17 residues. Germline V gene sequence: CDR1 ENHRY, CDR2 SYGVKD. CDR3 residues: CAISERGSIGMNTEAFF. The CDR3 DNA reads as TGTGCCATCAGTGAGAGGGGGAGCATCGGGATGAACACTGAAGCTTTCTTT.

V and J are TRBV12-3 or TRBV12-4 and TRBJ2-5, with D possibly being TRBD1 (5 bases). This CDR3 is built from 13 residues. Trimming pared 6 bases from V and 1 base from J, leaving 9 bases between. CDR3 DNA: TGTGCCAGCAGCATAGACAGCCAAGAGACCCAGTACTTC. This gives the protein CASSIDSQETQYF.

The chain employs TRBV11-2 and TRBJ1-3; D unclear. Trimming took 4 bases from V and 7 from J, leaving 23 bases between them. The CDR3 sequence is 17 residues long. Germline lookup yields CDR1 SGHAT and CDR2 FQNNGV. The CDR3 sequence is CASSSNFRPTSENTIYF. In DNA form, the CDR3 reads TGTGCCAGCAGCTCTAACTTCCGGCCTACCTCGGAGAACACCATATATTTT.

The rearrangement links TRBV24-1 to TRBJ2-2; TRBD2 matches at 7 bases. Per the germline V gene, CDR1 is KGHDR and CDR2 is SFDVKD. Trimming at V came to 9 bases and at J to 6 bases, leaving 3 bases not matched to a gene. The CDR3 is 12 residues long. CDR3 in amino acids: CATEGGPGELFF. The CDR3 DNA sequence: TGTGCCACCGAGGGAGGGCCCGGGGAGCTGTTTTTT.

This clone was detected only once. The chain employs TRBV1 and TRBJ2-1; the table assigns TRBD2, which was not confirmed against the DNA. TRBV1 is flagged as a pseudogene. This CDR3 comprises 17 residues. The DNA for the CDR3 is TGCACCAGCAGCCAAGATGGAGGACTAGCGGACAACAATGAGCAGTTCTTC. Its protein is CTSSQDGGLADNNEQFF.

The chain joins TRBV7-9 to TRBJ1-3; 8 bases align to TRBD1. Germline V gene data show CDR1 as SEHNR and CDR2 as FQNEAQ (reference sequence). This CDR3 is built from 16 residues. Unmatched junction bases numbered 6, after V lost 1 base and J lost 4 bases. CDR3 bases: TGTGCCAGCAGCTTAGTGGACAGGGTTACAGGAAACACCATATATTTT. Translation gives CASSLVDRVTGNTIYF.

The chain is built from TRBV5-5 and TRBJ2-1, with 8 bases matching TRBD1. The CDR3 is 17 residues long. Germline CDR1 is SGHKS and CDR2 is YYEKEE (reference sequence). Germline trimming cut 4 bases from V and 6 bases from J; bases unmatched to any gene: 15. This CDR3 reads CASSQRAPGTGLNEQFF. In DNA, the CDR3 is TGTGCCAGCAGCCAAAGAGCCCCGGGGACAGGACTCAATGAGCAGTTCTTC.